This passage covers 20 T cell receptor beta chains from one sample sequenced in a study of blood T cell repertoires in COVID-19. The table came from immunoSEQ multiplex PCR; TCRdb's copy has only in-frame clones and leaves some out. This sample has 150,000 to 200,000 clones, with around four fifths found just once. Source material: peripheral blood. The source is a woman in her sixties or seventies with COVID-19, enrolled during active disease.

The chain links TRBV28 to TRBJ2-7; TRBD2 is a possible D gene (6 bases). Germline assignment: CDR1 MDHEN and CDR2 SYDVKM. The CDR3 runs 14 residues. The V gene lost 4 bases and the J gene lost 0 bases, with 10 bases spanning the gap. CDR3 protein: CASSSASASYEQYF. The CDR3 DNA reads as TGTGCCAGCAGTTCCGCTAGCGCCTCCTACGAGCAGTACTTC. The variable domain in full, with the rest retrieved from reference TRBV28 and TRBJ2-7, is DVKVTQSSRYLVKRTGEKVFLECVQDMDHENMFWYRQDPGLGLRLIYFSYDVKMKEKGDIPEGYSVSREKKERFSLILESASTNQTSMYLCASSSASASYEQYFGPGTRLTVT.

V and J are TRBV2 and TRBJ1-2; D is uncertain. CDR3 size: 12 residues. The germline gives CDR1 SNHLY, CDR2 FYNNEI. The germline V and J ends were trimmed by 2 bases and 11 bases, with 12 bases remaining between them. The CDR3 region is CASSENGGKYTF. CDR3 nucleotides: TGTGCCAGCAGTGAAAACGGAGGAAAATACACCTTC. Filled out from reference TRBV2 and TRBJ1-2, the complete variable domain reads EPEVTQTPSHQVTQMGQEVILRCVPISNHLYFYWYRQILGQKVEFLVSFYNNEISEKSEIFDDQFSVERPDGSNFTLKIRSTKLEDSAMYFCASSENGGKYTFGSGTRLTVV.

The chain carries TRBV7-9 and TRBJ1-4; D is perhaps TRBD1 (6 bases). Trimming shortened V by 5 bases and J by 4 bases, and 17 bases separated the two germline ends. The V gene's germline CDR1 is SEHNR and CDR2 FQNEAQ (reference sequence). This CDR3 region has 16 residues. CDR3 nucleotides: TGTGCCAGCAGCCCAGCGACAGGTTACGGTAATGAAAAACTGTTTTTT. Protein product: CASSPATGYGNEKLFF.

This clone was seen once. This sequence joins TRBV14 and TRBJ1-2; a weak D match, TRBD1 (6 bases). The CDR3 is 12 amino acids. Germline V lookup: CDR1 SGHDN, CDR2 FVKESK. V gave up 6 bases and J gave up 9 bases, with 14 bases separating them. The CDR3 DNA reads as TGTGCCAGCAGTAACCCAGGGGAAAGCTACACCTTC. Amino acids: CASSNPGESYTF.

CDR3 nucleotide sequence: TGCAGTGCTAGTATGGCGGGAGAGGATACAGATACGCAGTATTTT. This codes for CSASMAGEDTDTQYF. This sequence joins TRBV20-1 and TRBJ2-3, with TRBD2 matching 7 bases. The germline CDR1 and CDR2 sequences are DFQATT and SNEGSKA (reference sequence). Trimming took 3 bases from V and 3 from J; bases not matched to a gene: 9. This CDR3 is built from 15 residues.

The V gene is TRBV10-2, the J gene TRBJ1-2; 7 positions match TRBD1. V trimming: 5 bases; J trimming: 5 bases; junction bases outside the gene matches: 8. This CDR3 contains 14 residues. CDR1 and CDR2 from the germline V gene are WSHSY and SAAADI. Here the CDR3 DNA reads TGCGCCAGCAGTCCCGGGACAGCCGGGTATGGCTACACCTTC. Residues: CASSPGTAGYGYTF.

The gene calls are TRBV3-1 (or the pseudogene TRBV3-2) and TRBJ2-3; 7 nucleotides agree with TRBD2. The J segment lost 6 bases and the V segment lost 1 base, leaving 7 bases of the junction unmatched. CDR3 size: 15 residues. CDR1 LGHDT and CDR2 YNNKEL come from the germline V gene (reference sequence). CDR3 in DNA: TGTGCCAGCAGCCAAGTAAGGGCGGGAGTGGATACGCAGTATTTT. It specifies CASSQVRAGVDTQYF.

CDR3 sequence reads: CASSLIPELGYGYTF. CDR3 DNA: TGCGCCAGCAGCTTAATTCCCGAACTCGGCTATGGCTACACCTTC. The chain employs TRBV5-1 and TRBJ1-2; no definite D call. Germline CDR1 reads SGHRS; CDR2 reads YFSETQ. The V end lost 2 bases, the J end lost 4 bases, and 15 bases lay between the germline ends. The CDR3 runs 15 residues.

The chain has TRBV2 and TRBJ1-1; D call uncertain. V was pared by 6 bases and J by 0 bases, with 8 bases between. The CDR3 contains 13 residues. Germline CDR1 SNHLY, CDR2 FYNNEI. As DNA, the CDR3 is TGTGCCAGCAGCGTGACTGTGAACACTGAAGCTTTCTTT. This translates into CASSVTVNTEAFF.

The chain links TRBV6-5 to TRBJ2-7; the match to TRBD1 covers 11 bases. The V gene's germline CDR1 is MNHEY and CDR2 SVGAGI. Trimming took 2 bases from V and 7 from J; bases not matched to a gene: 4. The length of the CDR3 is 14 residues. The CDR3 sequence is CASSYRTGGDEQYF. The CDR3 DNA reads TGTGCCAGCAGTTACCGGACAGGGGGCGATGAGCAGTACTTC.

The CDR3 DNA reads as TGTGCCACCAGTGACCCAGCGGGGGGTGACACTGGGGCCAACGTCCTGACTTTC. It specifies CATSDPAGGDTGANVLTF. The V gene is TRBV24-1, the J gene TRBJ2-6; 9 bases line up with TRBD2. The CDR3 covers 18 residues. Germline V lookup: CDR1 KGHDR, CDR2 SFDVKD. The V and J ends lost 4 bases and 2 bases, in that order; junction bases with no gene match: 8.

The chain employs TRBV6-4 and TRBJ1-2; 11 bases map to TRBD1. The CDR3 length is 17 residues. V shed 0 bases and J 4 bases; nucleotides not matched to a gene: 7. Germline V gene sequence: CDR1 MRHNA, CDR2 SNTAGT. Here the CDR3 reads CASSDSIRTGGIYGYTF. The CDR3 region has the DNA TGTGCCAGCAGTGACTCGATCAGGACAGGGGGCATCTATGGCTACACCTTC.

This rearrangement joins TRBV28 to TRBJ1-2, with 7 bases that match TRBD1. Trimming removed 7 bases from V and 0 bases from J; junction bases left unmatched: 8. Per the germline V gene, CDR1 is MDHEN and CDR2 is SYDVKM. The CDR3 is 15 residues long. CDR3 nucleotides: TGTGCCAGCACCTTAGGGACAGAAACTAACTATGGCTACACCTTC. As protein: CASTLGTETNYGYTF.

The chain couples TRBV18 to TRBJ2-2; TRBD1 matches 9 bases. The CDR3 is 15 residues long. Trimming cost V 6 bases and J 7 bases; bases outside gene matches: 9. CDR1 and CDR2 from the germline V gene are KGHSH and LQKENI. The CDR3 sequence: CASSPRTGDYGELFF. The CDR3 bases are TGTGCCAGCTCCCCCAGGACAGGGGATTACGGGGAGCTGTTTTTT.

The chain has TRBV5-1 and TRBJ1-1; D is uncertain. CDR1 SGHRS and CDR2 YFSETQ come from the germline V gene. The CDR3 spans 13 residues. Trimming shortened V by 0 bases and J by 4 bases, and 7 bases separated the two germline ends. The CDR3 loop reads CASSLVWSTEAFF. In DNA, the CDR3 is TGCGCCAGCAGCTTGGTTTGGAGCACTGAAGCTTTCTTT.

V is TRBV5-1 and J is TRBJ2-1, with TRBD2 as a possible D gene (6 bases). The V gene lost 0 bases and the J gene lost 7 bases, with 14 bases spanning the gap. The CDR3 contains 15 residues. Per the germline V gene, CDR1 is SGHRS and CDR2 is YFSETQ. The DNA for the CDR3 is TGCGCCAGCAGCTTGGCTAGGTCGGGGGTAAATGAGCAGTTCTTC. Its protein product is CASSLARSGVNEQFF. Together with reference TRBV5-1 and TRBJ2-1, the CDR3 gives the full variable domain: KAGVTQTPRYLIKTRGQQVTLSCSPISGHRSVSWYQQTPGQGLQFLFEYFSETQRNKGNFPGRFSGRQFSNSRSEMNVSTLELGDSALYLCASSLARSGVNEQFFGPGTRLTVL.

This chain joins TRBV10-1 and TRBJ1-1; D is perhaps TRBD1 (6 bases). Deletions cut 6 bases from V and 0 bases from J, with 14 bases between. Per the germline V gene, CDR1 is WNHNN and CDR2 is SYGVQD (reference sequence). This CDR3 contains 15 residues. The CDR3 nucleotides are TGCGCCAGCAGCGACCACAGGGAGATGAACACTGAAGCTTTCTTT. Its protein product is CASSDHREMNTEAFF.

CDR3: CAWSPGTYLNQPQHF. Here the CDR3 DNA reads TGTGCCTGGAGTCCCGGGACATACCTCAATCAGCCCCAGCATTTT. The V and J genes are TRBV30 and TRBJ1-5; a possible D gene is TRBD1 (6 bases). The V end lost 2 bases, the J end lost 3 bases, and 14 bases lay between the germline ends. The CDR3 totals 15 residues. The V gene's germline CDR1 is GTSNPN and CDR2 SVGIG (reference sequence).

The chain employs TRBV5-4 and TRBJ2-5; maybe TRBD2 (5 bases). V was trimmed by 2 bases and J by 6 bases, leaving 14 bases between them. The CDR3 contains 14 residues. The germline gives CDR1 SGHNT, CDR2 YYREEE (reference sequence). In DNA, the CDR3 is TGTGCCAGCAGCTTCGGTGGGAGTCCCAAGACCCAGTACTTC. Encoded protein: CASSFGGSPKTQYF.

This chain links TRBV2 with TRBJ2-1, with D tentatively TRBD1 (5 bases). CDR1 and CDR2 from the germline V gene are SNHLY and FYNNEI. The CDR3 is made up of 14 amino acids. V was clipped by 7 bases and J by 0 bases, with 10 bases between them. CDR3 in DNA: TGTGCCAGCAAGGGCGACAGCTCCTACAATGAGCAGTTCTTC. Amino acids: CASKGDSSYNEQFF. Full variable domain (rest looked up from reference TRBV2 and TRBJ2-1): EPEVTQTPSHQVTQMGQEVILRCVPISNHLYFYWYRQILGQKVEFLVSFYNNEISEKSEIFDDQFSVERPDGSNFTLKIRSTKLEDSAMYFCASKGDSSYNEQFFGPGTRLTVL.